This TCR beta chain was found in a study of Ad26.COV2.S vaccination and SARS-CoV-2 variants. Study-level background: Ad26.COV2.S shots went into the muscle once or twice, 56 days apart.

Findings and caveats of the study: Vaccine recipients had higher spike-specific TCR breadth than placebo recipients.

This CDR3 has 14 amino acids. V dropped 0 bases and J dropped 4 bases, with 8 bases sitting between them. CDR1 and CDR2 from the germline V gene are SGHNT and YYREEE (reference sequence). Remarks on this clone: Its antigen is unknown.

Clones were read by immunoSEQ multiplex PCR, and TCRdb kept only the in-frame ones, dropping some. The repertoire includes 500,000 or so clones, around nine tenths of them detected once, and 10% to 15% sits in the top ten. As to treatment: roughly 20 received Ad26.COV2.S at low or high dose, single or two shots; roughly five received placebo; per-sample allocation not given. Day 63 after the first injection of vaccine or placebo was the sampling time. The input for sequencing was peripheral blood, taken in a trial of Ad26.COV2.S vaccine versus placebo. This receptor was obtained from a person between 18 and 59 years old who received the Ad26.COV2.S COVID-19 vaccine or a placebo. The gene calls are TRBV5-4 and TRBJ2-1; possible D gene TRBD1, 6 bases. CDR3: CASSLDRAYNEQFF. CDR3 DNA: TGTGCCAGCAGCTTGGACAGGGCTTACAATGAGCAGTTCTTC.